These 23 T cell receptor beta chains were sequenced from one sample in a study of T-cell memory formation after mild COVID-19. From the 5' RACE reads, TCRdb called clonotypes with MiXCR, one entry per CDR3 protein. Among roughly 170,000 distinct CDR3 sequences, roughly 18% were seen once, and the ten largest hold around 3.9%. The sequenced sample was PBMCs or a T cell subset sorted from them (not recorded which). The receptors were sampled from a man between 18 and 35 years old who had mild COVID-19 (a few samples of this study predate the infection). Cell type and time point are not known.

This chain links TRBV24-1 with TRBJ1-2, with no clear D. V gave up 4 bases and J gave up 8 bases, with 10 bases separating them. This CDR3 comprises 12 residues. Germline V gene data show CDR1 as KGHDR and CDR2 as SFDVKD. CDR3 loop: CATSDQWEGYTF. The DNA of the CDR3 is TGTGCCACCAGTGACCAGTGGGAAGGCTACACCTTC.

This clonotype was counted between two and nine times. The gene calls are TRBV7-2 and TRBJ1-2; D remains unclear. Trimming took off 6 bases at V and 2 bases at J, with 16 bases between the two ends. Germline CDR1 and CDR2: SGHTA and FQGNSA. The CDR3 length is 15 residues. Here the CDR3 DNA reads TGTGCCAGCAGACGGAGGGTGATCGGGAACTATGGCTACACCTTC. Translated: CASRRRVIGNYGYTF.

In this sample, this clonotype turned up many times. CDR3 sequence: CASSLNRNEQFF. As DNA, the CDR3 is TGTGCCAGCAGCCTGAACAGGAATGAGCAGTTCTTC. The J gene is TRBJ2-1, the V gene TRBV11-2; a weak D match, TRBD1 (5 bases). This CDR3 is built from 12 residues. Trimming shortened V by 5 bases and J by 7 bases, and 9 bases separated the two germline ends. Germline V CDR1 and CDR2: SGHAT, FQNNGV.

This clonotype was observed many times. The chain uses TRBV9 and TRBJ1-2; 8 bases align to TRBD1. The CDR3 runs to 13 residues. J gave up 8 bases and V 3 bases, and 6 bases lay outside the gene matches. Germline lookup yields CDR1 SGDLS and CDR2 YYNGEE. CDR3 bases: TGTGCCAGCAGCGCTTGGACAGGGAGAGGCTACACCTTC. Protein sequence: CASSAWTGRGYTF.

The CDR3 DNA reads TGCGCCAGCAGCCCAGAGACAGGGAACACTGAAGCTTTCTTT. Protein sequence: CASSPETGNTEAFF. This chain uses TRBV4-1 with TRBJ1-1, with D tentatively TRBD1 (6 bases). Germline V gene lookup returns CDR1 MGHRA and CDR2 YSYEKL. V was pared by 4 bases and J by 1 base, with 10 bases between. This CDR3 comprises 14 residues.

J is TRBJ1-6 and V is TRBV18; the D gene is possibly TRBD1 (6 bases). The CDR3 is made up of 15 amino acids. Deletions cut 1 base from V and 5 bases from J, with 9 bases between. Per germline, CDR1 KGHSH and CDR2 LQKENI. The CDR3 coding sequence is TGTGCCAGCTCACCACTTAGGGGGGATAATTCACCCCTCCACTTT. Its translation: CASSPLRGDNSPLHF.

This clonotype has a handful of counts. The CDR3 DNA follows: TGTGCCAGCAGTGACGTTGACAGGGAATACGAGCAGTACTTC. Amino acids: CASSDVDREYEQYF. The V call is TRBV6-1, the J call TRBJ2-7; 7 positions agree with TRBD1. This CDR3 region has 14 residues. Germline V lookup: CDR1 MNHNS, CDR2 SASEGT. V shed 3 bases, J shed 4 bases, and the junction held 6 bases outside the gene matches.

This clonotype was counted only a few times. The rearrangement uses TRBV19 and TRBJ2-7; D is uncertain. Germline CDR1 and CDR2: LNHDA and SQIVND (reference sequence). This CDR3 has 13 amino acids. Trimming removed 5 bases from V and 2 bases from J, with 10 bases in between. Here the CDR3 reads CASSQVGAYEQYF. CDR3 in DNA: TGTGCCAGTAGTCAGGTGGGCGCCTACGAGCAGTACTTC.

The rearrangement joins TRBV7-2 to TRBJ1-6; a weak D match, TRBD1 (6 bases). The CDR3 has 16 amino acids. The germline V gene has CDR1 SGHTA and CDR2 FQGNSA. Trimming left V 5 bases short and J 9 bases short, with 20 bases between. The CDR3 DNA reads TGTGCCAGCAGCCTAAACAGGGCGGGGGACGGTTCACCCCTCCACTTT. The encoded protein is CASSLNRAGDGSPLHF.

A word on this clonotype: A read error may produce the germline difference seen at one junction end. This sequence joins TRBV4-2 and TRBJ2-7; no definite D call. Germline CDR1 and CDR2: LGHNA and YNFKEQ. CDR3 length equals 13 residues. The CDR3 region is CASSQDRTIHRDF. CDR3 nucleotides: TGTGCCAGCAGCCAAGATAGAACGATACATAGAGACTTC.

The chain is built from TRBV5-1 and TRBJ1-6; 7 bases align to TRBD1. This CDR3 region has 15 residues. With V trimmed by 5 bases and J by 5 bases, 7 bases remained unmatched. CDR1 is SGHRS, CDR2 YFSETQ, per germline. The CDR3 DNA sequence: TGCGCCAGCAGGTTGACAGGGATCGATAATTCACCCCTCCACTTT. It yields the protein CASRLTGIDNSPLHF.

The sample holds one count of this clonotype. CDR3 DNA sequence: TGTGCCAGCTACCCCCCGGGTTCCTACAATGAGCAGTTCTTC. Translation gives CASYPPGSYNEQFF. The chain uses TRBV28 and TRBJ2-1; D gene ambiguous. Germline assignment: CDR1 MDHEN and CDR2 SYDVKM. The V gene lost 8 bases and the J gene lost 1 base, with 12 bases spanning the gap. The CDR3 covers 14 residues.

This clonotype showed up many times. DNA for the CDR3: TGCGCCAGCAGCCCAGGACAGACCGGGGAAAAACTGTTTTTT. Translated, it gives CASSPGQTGEKLFF. The chain has TRBV5-1 and TRBJ1-4; D possibly corresponds to TRBD1 (6 bases). Germline assignment: CDR1 SGHRS and CDR2 YFSETQ. The V end was cut by 4 bases, the J end by 8 bases, with 15 bases between. The CDR3 sequence is 14 residues long.

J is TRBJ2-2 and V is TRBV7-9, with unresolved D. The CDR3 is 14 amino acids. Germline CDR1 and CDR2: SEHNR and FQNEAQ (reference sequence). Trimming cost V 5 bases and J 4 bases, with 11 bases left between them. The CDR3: CASSPRSFTGELFF. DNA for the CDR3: TGTGCCAGCAGCCCCCGCAGCTTCACCGGGGAGCTGTTTTTT.

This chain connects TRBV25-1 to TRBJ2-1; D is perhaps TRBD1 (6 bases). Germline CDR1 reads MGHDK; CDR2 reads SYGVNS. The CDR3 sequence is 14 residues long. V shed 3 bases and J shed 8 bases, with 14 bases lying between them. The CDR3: CASSEQGIGDEQFF. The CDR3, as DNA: TGTGCCAGCAGTGAGCAGGGGATTGGGGATGAGCAGTTCTTC. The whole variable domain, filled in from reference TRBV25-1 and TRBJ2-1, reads EADIYQTPRYLVIGTGKKITLECSQTMGHDKMYWYQQDPGMELHLIHYSYGVNSTEKGDLSSESTVSRIRTEHFPLTLESARPSHTSQYLCASSEQGIGDEQFFGPGTRLTVL.

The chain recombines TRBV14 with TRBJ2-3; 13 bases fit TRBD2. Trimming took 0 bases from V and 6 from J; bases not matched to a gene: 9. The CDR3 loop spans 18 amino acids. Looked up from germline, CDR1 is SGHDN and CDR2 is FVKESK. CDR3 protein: CASSQDVRLAGGRDTQYF. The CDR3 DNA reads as TGTGCCAGCAGCCAAGATGTCCGACTAGCGGGGGGAAGGGATACGCAGTATTTT.

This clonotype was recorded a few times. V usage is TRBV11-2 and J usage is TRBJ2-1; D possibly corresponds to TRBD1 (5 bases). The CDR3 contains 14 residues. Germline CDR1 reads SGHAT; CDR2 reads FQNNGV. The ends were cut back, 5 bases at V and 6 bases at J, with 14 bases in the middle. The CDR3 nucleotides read TGTGCCAGCAGCCCTCGTCGACAGAGCAATGAGCAGTTCTTC. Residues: CASSPRRQSNEQFF. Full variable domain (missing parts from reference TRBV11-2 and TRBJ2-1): EAGVAQSPRYKIIEKRQSVAFWCNPISGHATLYWYQQILGQGPKLLIQFQNNGVVDDSQLPKDRFSAERLKGVDSTLKIQPAKLEDSAVYLCASSPRRQSNEQFFGPGTRLTVL.

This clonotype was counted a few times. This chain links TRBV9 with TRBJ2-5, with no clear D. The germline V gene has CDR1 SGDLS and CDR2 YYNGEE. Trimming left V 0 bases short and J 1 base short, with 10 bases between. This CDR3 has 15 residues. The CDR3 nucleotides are TGTGCCAGCAGCGTAGGGCCTACCTCCCAAGAGACCCAGTACTTC. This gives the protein CASSVGPTSQETQYF.

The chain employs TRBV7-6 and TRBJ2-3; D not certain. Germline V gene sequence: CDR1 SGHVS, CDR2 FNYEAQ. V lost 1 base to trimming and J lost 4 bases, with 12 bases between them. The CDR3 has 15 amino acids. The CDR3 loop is CASSLGNGFADTQYF. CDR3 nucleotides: TGTGCCAGCAGCTTAGGGAACGGGTTCGCAGATACGCAGTATTTT.

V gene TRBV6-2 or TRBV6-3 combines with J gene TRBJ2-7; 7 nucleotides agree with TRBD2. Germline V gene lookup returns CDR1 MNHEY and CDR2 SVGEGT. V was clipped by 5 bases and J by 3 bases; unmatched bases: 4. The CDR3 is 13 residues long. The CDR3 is CASSRLANYEQYV. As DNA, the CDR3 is TGTGCCAGCAGTCGACTAGCCAACTACGAGCAGTACGTC.

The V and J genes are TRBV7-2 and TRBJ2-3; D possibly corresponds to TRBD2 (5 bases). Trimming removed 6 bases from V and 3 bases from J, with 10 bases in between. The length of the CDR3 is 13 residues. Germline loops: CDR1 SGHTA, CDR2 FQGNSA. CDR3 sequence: CASRPTGTDTQYF. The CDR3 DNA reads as TGTGCCAGCAGACCGACGGGGACAGATACGCAGTATTTT.

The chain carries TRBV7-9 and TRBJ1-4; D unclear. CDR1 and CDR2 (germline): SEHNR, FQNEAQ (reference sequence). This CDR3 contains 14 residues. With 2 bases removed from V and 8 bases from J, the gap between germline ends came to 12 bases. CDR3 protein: CASSLRTNKEKLFF. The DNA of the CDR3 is TGTGCCAGCAGCTTAAGGACGAATAAGGAAAAACTGTTTTTT.

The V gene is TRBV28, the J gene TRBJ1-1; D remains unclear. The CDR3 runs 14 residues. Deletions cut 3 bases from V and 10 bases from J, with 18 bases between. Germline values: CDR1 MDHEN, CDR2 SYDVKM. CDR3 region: CASSFRDGRRRAFF. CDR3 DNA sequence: TGTGCCAGCAGTTTCCGAGACGGCAGGAGGAGAGCTTTCTTT.